This TCR beta chain was obtained from a study of CD8+ T cells in alopecia areata. The wider study: Administration of oral tofacitinib to treated patients was at 5 to 10 mg twice daily. Notes on the study in general: TCRs were shared less clearly across patients than in mice, possibly for HLA-related reasons.

The sample's treatment: oral pan-JAK inhibitor, 5-10 mg twice daily. The ends lost 7 bases at V and 7 bases at J; junction bases unmatched: 19. The length of the CDR3 is 18 residues. CDR1 and CDR2 from the germline V gene are LNHDA and SQIVND (reference sequence). After isolation, RNA underwent reverse transcription to generate cDNA as the sequencing template. The assay was immunoSEQ multiplex PCR, and TCRdb's table has in-frame clones only and misses some. There are about 110,000 clones in the sample; around three fifths occur only once, and about 3.4% lies in the top ten. Points on this clone: Antigen: not known.

The sequenced sample was CD4+ T cells sorted from blood, obtained at week 24, from a patient treated with tofacitinib. This TCR derives from a human donor with alopecia areata. The rearrangement joins TRBV19 to TRBJ1-6, with 7 bases lining up with TRBD1. The CDR3 spells CASMDKIRRAGQNSPLHF. The CDR3, as DNA: TGTGCCAGTATGGATAAGATAAGAAGAGCGGGACAGAATTCACCCCTCCACTTT.